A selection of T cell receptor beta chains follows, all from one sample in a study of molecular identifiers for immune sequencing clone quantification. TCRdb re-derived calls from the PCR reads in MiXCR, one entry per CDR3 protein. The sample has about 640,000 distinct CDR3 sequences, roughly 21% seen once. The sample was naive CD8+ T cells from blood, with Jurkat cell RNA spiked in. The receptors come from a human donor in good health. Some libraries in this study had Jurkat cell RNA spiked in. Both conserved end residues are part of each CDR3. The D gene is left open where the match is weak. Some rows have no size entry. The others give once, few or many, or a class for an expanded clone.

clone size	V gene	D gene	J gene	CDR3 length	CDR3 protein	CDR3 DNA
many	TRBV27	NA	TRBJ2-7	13	CASGITATYEQYF	TGTGCCAGCGGAATTACAGCGACCTACGAGCAGTACTTC
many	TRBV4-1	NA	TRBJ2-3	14	CASTPSSATDTQYF	TGCGCCAGCACCCCGTCTAGCGCCACAGATACGCAGTATTTT
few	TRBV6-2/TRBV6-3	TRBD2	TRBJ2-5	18	CASSYPGLAGVDQETQYF	TGTGCCAGCAGTTACCCGGGACTAGCGGGAGTGGACCAAGAGACCCAGTACTTC
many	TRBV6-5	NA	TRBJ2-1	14	CASRSLESGNEQFF	TGTGCCAGCAGGTCCCTAGAGTCGGGCAATGAGCAGTTCTTC
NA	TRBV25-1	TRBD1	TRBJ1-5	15	CASSEGQGINQPQHF	TGTGCCAGCAGTGAGGGACAGGGTATTAATCAGCCCCAGCATTTT
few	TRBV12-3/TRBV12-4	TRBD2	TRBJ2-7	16	CASSYGLAGLLWEQYF	TGTGCCAGCAGCTATGGGCTAGCGGGGCTCCTGTGGGAGCAGTACTTC
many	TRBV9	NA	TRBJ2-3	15	CASSTTRQGGDTQYF	TGTGCCAGCAGCACTACAAGGCAGGGAGGTGATACGCAGTATTTT
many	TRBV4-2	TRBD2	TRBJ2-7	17	CASSQVDSGRRSYEQYF	TGTGCCAGCAGCCAAGTGGATAGCGGGCGACGCTCCTACGAGCAGTACTTC
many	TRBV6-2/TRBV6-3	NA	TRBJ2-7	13	CASSYAGEHEQYF	TGTGCCAGCAGTTACGCCGGTGAGCACGAGCAGTACTTC
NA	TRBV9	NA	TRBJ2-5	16	CASSAPNDRGGETQYF	TGTGCCAGCAGCGCCCCCAATGACAGGGGAGGGGAGACCCAGTACTTC
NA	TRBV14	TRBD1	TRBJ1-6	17	CASSQDDRAYSNSPLHF	TGTGCCAGCAGCCAAGACGACAGGGCTTACTCAAATTCACCCCTCCACTTT